Sequencing of this TCR beta chain was carried out in a study of human T cells and chemical hapten exposure. Documented time point: pre-sensitization, week 0. Treatment described: therapeutic diphenylcyclopropenone sensitization with weekly scalp DPC. Extraction of total RNA was performed on unfractionated whole blood. Patients had alopecia, were aged 18 to 70, and were not pregnant. The table lists this clonotype with many counts. Its target is unknown. V lost 4 bases, J lost 0 bases, and 12 bases lay in between. The CDR3 contains 16 residues. Whole-study results and caveats: The donors suffered from alopecia, so their immune response may not match that of healthy people. Among expanded TCRs, significantly more large CDR3 similarity clusters formed than among controls.

The study's library attached unique molecular identifiers to single cDNA molecules. MiXCR, applied by TCRdb to the RACE reads, yields one record per CDR3 protein. The sample lists over 50,000 distinct CDR3 sequences; about 9.6% were seen once. This sequence was found in a woman under 40 with alopecia areata. Some clones in this sample may be carry-over from other donors' samples. This chain connects TRBV12-3 or TRBV12-4 to TRBJ1-4; D gene uncertain. The specimen was whole blood, collected in connection with sensitization to the hapten diphenylcyclopropenone (DPC). The CDR3 nucleotides are TGTGCCAGCAGTTCCATCTACAGTGCAACTAATGAAAAACTGTTTTTT. This sequence encodes CASSSIYSATNEKLFF.